This T cell receptor beta chain was captured in a study of blood T cell repertoires in COVID-19. Germline loops: CDR1 LGHDT, CDR2 YNNKEL (reference sequence). V lost 1 base, J lost 5 bases, and 9 bases lay in between. The CDR3 extends over 14 amino acids. Per the original methods: Amplified reference gene primers provided the basis for estimating nucleated cell counts. Repertoires were generated with immunoSEQ multiplex PCR, while TCRdb's copy carries only in-frame clones and drops some. D and trimming come from the DNA, and the V and J calls and clone size come from that table. The sample yields about 150,000 clones, 85% to 90% seen once. The Seattle site enrolled patients during active infection and followed them longitudinally.

The chain employs TRBV3-1 (or the pseudogene TRBV3-2) and TRBJ1-5; D remains ambiguous. Sequencing used peripheral blood. This clonotype was sampled from a woman at least 80 years old with COVID-19, enrolled during active disease. The CDR3 spells CASSQVRGDQPQHF. In DNA, the CDR3 is TGTGCCAGCAGCCAAGTACGGGGAGATCAGCCCCAGCATTTT.